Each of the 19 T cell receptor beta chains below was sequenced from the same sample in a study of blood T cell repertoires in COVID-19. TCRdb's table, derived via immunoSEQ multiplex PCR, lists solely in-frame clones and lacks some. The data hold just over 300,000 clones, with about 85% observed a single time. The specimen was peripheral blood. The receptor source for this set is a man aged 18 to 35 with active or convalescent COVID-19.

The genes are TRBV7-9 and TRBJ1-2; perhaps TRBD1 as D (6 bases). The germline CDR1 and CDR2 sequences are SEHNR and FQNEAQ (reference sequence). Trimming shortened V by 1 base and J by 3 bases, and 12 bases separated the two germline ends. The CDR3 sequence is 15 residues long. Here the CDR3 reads CASSLVQGEDYGYTF. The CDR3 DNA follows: TGTGCCAGCAGCTTAGTACAGGGCGAGGACTATGGCTACACCTTC.

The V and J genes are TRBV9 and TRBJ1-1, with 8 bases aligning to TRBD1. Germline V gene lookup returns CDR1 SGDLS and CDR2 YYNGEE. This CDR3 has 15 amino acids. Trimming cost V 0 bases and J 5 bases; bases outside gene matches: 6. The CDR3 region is CASSVAPGGSTEAFF. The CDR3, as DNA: TGTGCCAGCAGCGTAGCTCCAGGGGGCTCGACTGAAGCTTTCTTT.

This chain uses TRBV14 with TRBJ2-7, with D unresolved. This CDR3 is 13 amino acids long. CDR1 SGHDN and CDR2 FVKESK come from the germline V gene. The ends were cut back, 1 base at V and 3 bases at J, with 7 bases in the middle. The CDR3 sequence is CASSQGLIYEQYF. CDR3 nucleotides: TGTGCCAGCAGCCAAGGGCTTATCTACGAGCAGTACTTC.

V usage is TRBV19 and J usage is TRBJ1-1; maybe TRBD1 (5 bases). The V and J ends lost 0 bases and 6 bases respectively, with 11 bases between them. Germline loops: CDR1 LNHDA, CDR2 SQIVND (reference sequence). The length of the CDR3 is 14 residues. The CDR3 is CASSIELGRSEAFF. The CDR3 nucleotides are TGTGCCAGTAGTATAGAGTTGGGGCGGTCTGAAGCTTTCTTT.

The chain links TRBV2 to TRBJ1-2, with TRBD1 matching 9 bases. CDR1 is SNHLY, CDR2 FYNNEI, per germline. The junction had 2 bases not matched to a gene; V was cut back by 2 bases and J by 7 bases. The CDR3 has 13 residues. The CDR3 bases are TGTGCCAGCAGTGAAACAGGGGGCACTGGCTACACCTTC. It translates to CASSETGGTGYTF.

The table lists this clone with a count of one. The CDR3 region is CASSLQGGLIQYF. The CDR3 DNA is TGCGCCAGCAGCTTGCAGGGGGGCCTCATTCAGTACTTC. V usage is TRBV5-1 and J usage is TRBJ2-4; tentative D call: TRBD1 (7 bases). This CDR3 has 13 residues. Trimming took off 1 base at V and 9 bases at J, with 11 bases between the two ends. Germline V gene lookup returns CDR1 SGHRS and CDR2 YFSETQ. The entire variable domain, with the rest obtained from reference TRBV5-1 and TRBJ2-4, is as follows: KAGVTQTPRYLIKTRGQQVTLSCSPISGHRSVSWYQQTPGQGLQFLFEYFSETQRNKGNFPGRFSGRQFSNSRSEMNVSTLELGDSALYLCASSLQGGLIQYFGAGTRLSVL.

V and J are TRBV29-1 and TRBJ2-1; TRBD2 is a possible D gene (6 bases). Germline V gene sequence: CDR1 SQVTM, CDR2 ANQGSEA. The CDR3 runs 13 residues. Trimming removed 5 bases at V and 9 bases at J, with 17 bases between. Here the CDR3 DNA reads TGCAGCGTTAGAGGGACTGCCAAGCTTGAGCAGTTCTTC. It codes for CSVRGTAKLEQFF.

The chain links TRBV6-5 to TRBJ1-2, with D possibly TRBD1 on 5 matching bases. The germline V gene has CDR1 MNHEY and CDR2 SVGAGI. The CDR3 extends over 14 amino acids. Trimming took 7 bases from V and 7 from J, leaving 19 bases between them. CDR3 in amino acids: CASTRGRGPGGYTF. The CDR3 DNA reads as TGTGCCAGCACCCGCGGGAGGGGTCCTGGTGGCTACACCTTC.

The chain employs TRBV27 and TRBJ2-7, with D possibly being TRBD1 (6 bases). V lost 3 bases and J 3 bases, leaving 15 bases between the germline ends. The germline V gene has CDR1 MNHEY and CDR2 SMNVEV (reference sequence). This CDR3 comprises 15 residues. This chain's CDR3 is CASSFGRQGLYEQYF. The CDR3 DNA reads TGTGCCAGCAGTTTCGGGCGGCAGGGGCTCTACGAGCAGTACTTC.

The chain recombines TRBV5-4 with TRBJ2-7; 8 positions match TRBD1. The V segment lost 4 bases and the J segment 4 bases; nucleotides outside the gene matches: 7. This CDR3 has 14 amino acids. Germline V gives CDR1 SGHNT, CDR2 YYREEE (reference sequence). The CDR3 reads CASSQDRDMYEQYF. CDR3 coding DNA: TGTGCCAGCAGCCAGGACAGGGACATGTACGAGCAGTACTTC.

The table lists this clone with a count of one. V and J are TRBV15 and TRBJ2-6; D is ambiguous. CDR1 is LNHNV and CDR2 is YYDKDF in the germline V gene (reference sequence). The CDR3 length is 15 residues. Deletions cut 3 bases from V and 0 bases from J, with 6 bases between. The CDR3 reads CATSRESSGANVLTF. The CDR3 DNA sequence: TGTGCCACCAGCAGGGAGAGCTCTGGGGCCAACGTCCTGACTTTC.

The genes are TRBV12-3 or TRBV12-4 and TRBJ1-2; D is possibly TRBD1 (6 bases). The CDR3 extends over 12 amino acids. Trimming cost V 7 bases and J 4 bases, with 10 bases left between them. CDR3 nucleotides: TGTGCCAGCACCCTGACAGGCTATGGCTACACCTTC. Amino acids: CASTLTGYGYTF.

In DNA, the CDR3 is TGTGCCAGCAGCTACCTAGCGGGTTCCGCCTACGAGCAGTACTTC. Translation gives CASSYLAGSAYEQYF. The genes are TRBV7-6 and TRBJ2-7, with TRBD2 identical over 8 bases. This CDR3 is 15 amino acids long. V lost 4 bases, J lost 2 bases, and 7 bases stayed unmatched. Germline loops: CDR1 SGHVS, CDR2 FNYEAQ.

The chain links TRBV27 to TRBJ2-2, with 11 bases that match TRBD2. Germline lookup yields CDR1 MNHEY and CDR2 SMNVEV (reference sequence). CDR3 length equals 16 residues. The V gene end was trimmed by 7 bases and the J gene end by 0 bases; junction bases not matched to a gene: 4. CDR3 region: CASKTSGRPNTGELFF. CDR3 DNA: TGTGCCAGCAAAACTAGCGGGAGACCGAACACCGGGGAGCTGTTTTTT.

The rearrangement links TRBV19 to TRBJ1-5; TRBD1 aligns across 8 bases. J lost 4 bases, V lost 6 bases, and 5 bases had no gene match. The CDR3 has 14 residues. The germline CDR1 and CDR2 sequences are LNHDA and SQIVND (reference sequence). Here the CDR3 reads CASRRTGTNQPQHF. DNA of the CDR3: TGTGCCAGTAGGAGGACAGGGACAAATCAGCCCCAGCATTTT.

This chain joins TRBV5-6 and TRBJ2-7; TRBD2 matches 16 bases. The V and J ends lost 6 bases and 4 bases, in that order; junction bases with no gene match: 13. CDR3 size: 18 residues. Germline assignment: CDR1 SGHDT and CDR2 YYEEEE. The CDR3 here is CASNPGLAGGPKSYEQYF. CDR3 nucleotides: TGTGCCAGCAATCCGGGACTAGCGGGAGGGCCGAAAAGTTACGAGCAGTACTTC.

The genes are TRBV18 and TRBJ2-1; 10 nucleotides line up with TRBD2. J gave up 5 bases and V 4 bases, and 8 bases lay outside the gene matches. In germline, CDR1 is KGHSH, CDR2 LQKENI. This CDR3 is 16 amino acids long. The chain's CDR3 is CASSRSSGSRNNEQFF. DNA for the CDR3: TGTGCCAGCTCACGATCTAGCGGGAGCCGAAACAATGAGCAGTTCTTC.

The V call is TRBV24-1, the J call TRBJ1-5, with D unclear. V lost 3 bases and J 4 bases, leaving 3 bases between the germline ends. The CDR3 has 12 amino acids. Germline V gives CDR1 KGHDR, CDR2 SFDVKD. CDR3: CATSDQNQPQHF. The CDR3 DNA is TGTGCCACCAGTGATCAGAATCAGCCCCAGCATTTT.

The CDR3 is CASLRDTYGYTF. For the CDR3, the DNA is TGTGCCAGCCTACGGGACACCTATGGCTACACCTTC. The rearrangement joins TRBV28 to TRBJ1-2; D possibly corresponds to TRBD1 (6 bases). The CDR3 has 12 amino acids. The V end was cut by 8 bases, the J end by 4 bases, with 11 bases between. Germline V gene data show CDR1 as MDHEN and CDR2 as SYDVKM.